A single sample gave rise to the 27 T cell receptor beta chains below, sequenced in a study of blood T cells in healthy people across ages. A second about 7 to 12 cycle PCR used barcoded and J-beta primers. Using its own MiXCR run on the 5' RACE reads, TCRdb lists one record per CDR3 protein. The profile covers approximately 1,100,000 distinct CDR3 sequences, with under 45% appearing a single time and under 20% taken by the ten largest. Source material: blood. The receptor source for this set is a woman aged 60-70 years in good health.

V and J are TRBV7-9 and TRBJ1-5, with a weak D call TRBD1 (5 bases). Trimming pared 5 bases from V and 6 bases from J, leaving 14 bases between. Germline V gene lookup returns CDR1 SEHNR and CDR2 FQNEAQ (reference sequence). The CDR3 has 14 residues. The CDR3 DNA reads TGTGCCAGCAGCCACGAGGGGATTGGTCAGCCCCAGCATTTT. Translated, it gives CASSHEGIGQPQHF.

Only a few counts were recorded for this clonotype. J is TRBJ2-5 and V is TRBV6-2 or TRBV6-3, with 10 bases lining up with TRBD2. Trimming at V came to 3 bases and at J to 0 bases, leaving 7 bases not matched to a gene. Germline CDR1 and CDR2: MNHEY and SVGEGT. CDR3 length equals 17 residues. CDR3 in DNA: TGTGCCAGCAGTTATCGAGGACTAGCGGATTACCAAGAGACCCAGTACTTC. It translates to CASSYRGLADYQETQYF.

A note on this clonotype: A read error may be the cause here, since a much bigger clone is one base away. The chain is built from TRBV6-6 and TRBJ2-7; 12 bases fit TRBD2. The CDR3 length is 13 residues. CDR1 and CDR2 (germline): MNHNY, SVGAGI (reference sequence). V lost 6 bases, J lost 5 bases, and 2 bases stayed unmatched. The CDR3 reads CASRTSGSDEQYF. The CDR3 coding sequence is TGTGCCAGCAGGACTAGCGGGAGCGACGAGCAGTACTTC.

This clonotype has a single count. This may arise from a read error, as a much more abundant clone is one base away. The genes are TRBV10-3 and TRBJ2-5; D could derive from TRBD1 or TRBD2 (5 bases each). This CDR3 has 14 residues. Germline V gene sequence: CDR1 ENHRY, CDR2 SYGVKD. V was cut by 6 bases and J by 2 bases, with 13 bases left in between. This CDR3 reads CAIRSGTAQETQYF. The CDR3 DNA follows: TGTGCCATCAGATCCGGGACGGCGCAAGAGACCCAGTACTTC.

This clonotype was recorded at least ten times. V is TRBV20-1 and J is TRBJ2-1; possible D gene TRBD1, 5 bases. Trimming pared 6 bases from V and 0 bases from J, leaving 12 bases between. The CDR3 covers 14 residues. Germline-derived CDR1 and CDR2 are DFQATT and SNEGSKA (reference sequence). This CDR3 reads CSATDLSSYNEQFF. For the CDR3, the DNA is TGCAGTGCGACAGACCTTAGCTCCTACAATGAGCAGTTCTTC.

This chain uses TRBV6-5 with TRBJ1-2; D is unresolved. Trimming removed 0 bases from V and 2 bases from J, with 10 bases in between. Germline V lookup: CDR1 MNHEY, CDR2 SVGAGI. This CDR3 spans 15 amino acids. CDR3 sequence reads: CASSYSTHPNYGYTF. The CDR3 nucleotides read TGTGCCAGCAGTTACTCGACCCACCCGAACTATGGCTACACCTTC.

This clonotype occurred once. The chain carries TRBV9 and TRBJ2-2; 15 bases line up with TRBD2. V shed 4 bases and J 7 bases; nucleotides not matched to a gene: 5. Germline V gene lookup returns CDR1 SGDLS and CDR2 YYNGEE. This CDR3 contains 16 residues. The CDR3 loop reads CASSLRTSGRGGELFF. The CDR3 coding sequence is TGTGCCAGCAGCCTGCGGACTAGCGGGAGGGGCGGGGAGCTGTTTTTT.

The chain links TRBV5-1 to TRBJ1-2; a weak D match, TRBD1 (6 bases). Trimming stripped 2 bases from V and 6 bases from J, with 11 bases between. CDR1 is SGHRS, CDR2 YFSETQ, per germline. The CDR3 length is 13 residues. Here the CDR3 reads CASSLGQLDGYTF. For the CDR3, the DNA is TGCGCCAGCAGCTTAGGACAGCTCGATGGCTACACCTTC.

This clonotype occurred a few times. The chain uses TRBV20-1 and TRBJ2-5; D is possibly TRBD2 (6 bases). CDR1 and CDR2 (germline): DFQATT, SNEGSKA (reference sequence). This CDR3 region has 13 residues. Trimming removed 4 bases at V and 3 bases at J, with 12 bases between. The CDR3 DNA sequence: TGCAGTGCTACACCGGGAGCCAAAGAGACCCAGTACTTC. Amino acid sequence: CSATPGAKETQYF.

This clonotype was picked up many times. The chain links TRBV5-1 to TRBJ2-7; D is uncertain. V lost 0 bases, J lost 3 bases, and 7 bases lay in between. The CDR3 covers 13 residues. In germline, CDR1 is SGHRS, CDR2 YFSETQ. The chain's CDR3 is CASSLEGLYEQYF. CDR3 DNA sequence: TGCGCCAGCAGCTTGGAGGGCCTCTACGAGCAGTACTTC.

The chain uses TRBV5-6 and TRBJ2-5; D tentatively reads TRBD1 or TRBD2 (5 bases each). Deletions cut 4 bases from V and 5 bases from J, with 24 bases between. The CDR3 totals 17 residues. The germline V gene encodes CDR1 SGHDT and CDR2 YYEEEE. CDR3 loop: CASSPPPGQGRGETQYF. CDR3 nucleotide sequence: TGTGCCAGCAGCCCCCCACCGGGTCAGGGCAGAGGGGAGACCCAGTACTTC.

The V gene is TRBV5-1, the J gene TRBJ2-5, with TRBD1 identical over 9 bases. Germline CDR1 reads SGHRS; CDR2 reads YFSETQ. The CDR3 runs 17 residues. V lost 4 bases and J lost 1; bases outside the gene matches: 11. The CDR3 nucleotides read TGCGCCAGCAGCAGAACAGGGGGCGACCCCGCCCAAGAGACCCAGTACTTC. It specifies CASSRTGGDPAQETQYF.

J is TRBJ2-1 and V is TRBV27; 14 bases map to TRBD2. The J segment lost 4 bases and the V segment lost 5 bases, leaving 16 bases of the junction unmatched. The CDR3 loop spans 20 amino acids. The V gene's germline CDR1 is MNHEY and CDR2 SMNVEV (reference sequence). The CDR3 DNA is TGTGCCAGCAGTGTTTCCGGGACTAGCGGGAGACTTAGACGTTACAATGAGCAGTTCTTC. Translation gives CASSVSGTSGRLRRYNEQFF.

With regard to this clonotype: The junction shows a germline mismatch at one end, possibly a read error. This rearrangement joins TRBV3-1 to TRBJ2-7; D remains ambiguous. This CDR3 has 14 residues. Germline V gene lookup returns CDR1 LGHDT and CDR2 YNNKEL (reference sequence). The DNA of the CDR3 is TGTGCCAGCAGCCCCCCGGGCCCCCCCTATGAGCAGTACTTC. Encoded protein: CASSPPGPPYEQYF.

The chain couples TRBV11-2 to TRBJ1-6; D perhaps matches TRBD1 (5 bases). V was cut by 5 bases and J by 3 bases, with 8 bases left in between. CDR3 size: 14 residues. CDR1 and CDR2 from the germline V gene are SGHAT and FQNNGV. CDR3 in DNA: TGTGCCAGCAGCAAGGACATCTATAATTCACCCCTCCACTTT. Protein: CASSKDIYNSPLHF. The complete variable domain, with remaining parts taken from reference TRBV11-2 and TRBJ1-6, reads EAGVAQSPRYKIIEKRQSVAFWCNPISGHATLYWYQQILGQGPKLLIQFQNNGVVDDSQLPKDRFSAERLKGVDSTLKIQPAKLEDSAVYLCASSKDIYNSPLHFGNGTRLTVT.

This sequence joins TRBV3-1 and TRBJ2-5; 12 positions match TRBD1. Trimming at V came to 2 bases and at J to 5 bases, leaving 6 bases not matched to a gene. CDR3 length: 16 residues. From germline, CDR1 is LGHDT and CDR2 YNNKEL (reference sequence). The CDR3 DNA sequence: TGTGCCAGCAGCCAACTCGGGACAGGGGGCTGGGAGACCCAGTACTTC. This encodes CASSQLGTGGWETQYF.

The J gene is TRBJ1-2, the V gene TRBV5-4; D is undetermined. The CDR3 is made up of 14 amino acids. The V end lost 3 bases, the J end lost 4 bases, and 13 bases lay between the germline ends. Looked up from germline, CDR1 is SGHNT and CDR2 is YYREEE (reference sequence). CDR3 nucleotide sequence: TGTGCCAGCAGCTCGCCCTCCAGGCCCTATGGCTACACCTTC. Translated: CASSSPSRPYGYTF.

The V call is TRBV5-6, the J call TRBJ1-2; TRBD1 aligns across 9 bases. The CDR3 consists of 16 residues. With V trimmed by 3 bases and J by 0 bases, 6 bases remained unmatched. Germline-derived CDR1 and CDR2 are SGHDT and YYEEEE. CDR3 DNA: TGTGCCAGCAGCTCTAACCGGGACAGGGCTAACTATGGCTACACCTTC. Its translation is CASSSNRDRANYGYTF.

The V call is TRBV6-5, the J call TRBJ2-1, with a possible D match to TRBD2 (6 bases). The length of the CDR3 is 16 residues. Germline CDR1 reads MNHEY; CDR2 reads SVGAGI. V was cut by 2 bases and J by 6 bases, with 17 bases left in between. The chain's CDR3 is CASSYGAPGVGNEQFF. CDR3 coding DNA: TGTGCCAGCAGTTACGGGGCCCCGGGAGTGGGCAATGAGCAGTTCTTC.

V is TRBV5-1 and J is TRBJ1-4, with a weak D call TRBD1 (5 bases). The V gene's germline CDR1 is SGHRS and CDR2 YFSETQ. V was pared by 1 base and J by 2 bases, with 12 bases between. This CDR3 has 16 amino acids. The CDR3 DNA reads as TGCGCCAGCAGCTTGCGGGGCGTGGGGACTAATGAAAAACTGTTTTTT. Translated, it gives CASSLRGVGTNEKLFF. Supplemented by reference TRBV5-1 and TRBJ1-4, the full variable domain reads KAGVTQTPRYLIKTRGQQVTLSCSPISGHRSVSWYQQTPGQGLQFLFEYFSETQRNKGNFPGRFSGRQFSNSRSEMNVSTLELGDSALYLCASSLRGVGTNEKLFFGSGTQLSVL.

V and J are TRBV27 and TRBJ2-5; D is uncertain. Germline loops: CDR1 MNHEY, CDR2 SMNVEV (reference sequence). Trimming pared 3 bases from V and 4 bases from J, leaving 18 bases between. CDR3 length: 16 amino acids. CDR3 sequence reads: CASSFRAFVGRETQYF. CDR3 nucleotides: TGTGCCAGCAGTTTCCGGGCTTTTGTGGGTAGAGAGACCCAGTACTTC.

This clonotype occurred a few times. The CDR3 region is CASSTLAGGTRNEQFF. The CDR3 nucleotides read TGTGCCAGCAGCACTTTAGCGGGAGGGACCCGCAATGAGCAGTTCTTC. The V and J genes are TRBV7-6 and TRBJ2-1, with 11 bases that match TRBD2. CDR3 length: 16 amino acids. V lost 5 bases, J lost 6 bases, and 9 bases stayed unmatched. The V gene's germline CDR1 is SGHVS and CDR2 FNYEAQ.

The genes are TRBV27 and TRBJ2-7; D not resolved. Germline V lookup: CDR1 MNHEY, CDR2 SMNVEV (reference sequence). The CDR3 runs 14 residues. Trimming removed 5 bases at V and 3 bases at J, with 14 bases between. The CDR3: CASSLTKGYYEQYF. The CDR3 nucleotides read TGTGCCAGCAGTCTCACCAAAGGCTACTACGAGCAGTACTTC.

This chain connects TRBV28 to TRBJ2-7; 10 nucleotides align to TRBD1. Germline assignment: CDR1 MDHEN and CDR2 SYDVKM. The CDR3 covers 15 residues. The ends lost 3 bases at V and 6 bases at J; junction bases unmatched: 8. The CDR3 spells CASSFSRQGALEQYF. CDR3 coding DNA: TGTGCCAGCAGTTTTAGTAGACAGGGGGCGCTCGAGCAGTACTTC.

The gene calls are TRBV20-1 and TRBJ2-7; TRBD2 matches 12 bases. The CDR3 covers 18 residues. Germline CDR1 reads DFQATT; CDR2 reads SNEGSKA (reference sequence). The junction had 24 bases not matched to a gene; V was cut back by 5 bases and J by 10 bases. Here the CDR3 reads CSAHDPMTSGSMGEIQYF. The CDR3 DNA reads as TGCAGTGCTCACGACCCTATGACTAGCGGGAGTATGGGAGAGATCCAGTACTTC.

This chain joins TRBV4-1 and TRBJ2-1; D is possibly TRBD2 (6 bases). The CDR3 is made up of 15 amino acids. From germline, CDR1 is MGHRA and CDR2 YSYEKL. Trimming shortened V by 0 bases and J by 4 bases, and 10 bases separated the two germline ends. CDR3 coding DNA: TGCGCCAGCAGCCAAGATCTCGGGACTTACAATGAGCAGTTCTTC. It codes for CASSQDLGTYNEQFF.

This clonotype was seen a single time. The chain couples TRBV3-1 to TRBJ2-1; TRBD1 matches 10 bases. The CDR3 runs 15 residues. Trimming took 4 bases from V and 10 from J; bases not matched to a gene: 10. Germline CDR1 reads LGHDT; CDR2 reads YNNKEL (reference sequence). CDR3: CASSLQGQGRSEQFF. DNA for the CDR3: TGTGCCAGCAGCCTTCAGGGACAGGGGAGGTCGGAGCAGTTCTTC.